This T cell receptor (beta chain) was captured in a study of human versus mouse CDR3 diversity and MHC coevolution (dated by TCRdb to about 2017). Regarding the research as a whole: The immunoSEQ assay was reported to detect one in 200,000 T cells and to minimize amplification bias from multiplex PCR. Valid reads per sample ranged from about 5.5 x 10^6 to 1.8 x 10^7 across mouse and human samples. Human naive CD4 T cell repertoires were used as a reference for TCR selection on multiple MHC II alleles and were compared with human-TCR-locus transgenic mice carrying single MHC II. The human cohort comprised three healthy volunteer blood donors, one aged 30 to 40, one aged 40 to 49 and one aged 60 to 69 at collection.

Naive CD4 T cells, defined as CD45RO-negative and CD62L-positive, were isolated from PBMCs by fluorescence-activated cell sorting. Each donor gave 50 to 65 ml of fresh peripheral blood, from which PBMCs were isolated by Ficoll density centrifugation. Sorting was performed on a FACSAria III instrument, with purity above 85% for all samples. The cysteine opens and the phenylalanine closes a CDR3 of 16 amino acids. Of all the DNA, just the CDR3 is kept, 48 bases in frame from base 1. The V end gives up 0 bases and the J end 4 bases, leaving 3 bases in the junction not matched to a gene. The CDR1 and CDR2 encoded by the germline V gene are LGHNA and YNFKEQ. As regards this clone: There is no known antigen for this receptor. Base qualities are not provided; no much larger clone lies one nucleotide away.

Broader findings and caveats from the paper: The largest TCR beta repertoire according to iCHAO1 estimates belonged to humans, at roughly 1.6 million clonotypes, a result attributed likely to selection by multiple MHC II molecules. Because human T cells were selected on more than five MHC II alleles, repertoire diversity was not considered directly comparable between humans and mice. On average, humans had more CDR3 deletions and insertions than mice, indicating greater exonuclease and TdT activity. The lowest clonal inequality scores among all compared groups were observed in two of the three human donors.

The QIAGEN blood and tissue kit was used to extract genomic DNA from sorted cells, and the DNA was quantified on a NanoDrop 1000. Deep sequencing and quantification of TCR alpha and beta chains were performed on the immunoSEQ platform by multiplex PCR of genomic DNA. For the original study's pipeline: Annotation of the TCR sequences relied on IMGT gene and region definitions. As a stand-in for the preselection repertoire, out-of-frame rearrangements were used and set against in-frame clonotypes. Repertoire size was estimated with the iCHAO1 estimator supplied with the immunoSEQ platform. A Gini index, which is based on the Lorenz curve, was applied to in-frame amino acid clonotypes to measure clonal inequality. The intersect function in the R package tcR was used to count shared clonotypes, while the Jaccard index served to score similarity. The R prcomp function was used without normalization to run principal component analysis of V, J and V-J usage frequencies. Here the immuneACCESS table is served through TCRdb, limited to in-frame sequences with V and J called. Missing clones are a known gap in these copies; in checked studies unresolved V genes cover under half, and the rest lacks a known reason. The DNA was the basis for D and trimming; V, J and clone size are from that table. Recorded for this sample are about 77,000 clones; less than 95% of them occurred a single time. The top ten constitute about 0.14% of the sample.

This receptor was obtained from a person between 25 and 70 years old in good health. The rearranged segments are TRBV4-2 and TRBJ2-1; the central 10 bases match TRBD2. Input material: naive CD4+ T cells from blood. Reading the label with the study, this specimen's cell subset or site is: CD45RO-negative CD62L-positive naive CD4 T cells. The sequenced DNA: TGTGCCAGCAGCCAAGATCTAGCGGGAGTTTACAATGAGCAGTTCTTC. Translated, it gives CASSQDLAGVYNEQFF.